The 17 T cell receptor beta chains below come from one sample, sequenced in a study of tumor-infiltrating lymphocytes in primary liver carcinoma. The roughly 18-32 mg bulk tissue piece was not sorted before simultaneous RNA and DNA extraction. Constant-region priming of approximately 500 ng total RNA yielded TCR beta cDNA. ARM-PCR, slightly modified, supplied the TCR beta libraries through three nested multiplex PCR rounds. Rounds one and two of PCR, each of 10 cycles, were primed with TRBV1-TRBV30 forward primers and a C-beta reverse primer. TCRdb reprocessed the multiplex PCR reads with MiXCR, giving one entry per CDR3 protein. The sample carries roughly 23,000 distinct CDR3 sequences, approximately 70% recorded once. Material: liver tumor tissue from sampling region 1. Subset described: tumor region T1, superior pole. These receptors were taken from a man aged 35-49 years with primary liver carcinoma and hepatitis B virus infection.

The table lists this clonotype with a few counts. The CDR3 reads CAISWGKGSVEQFF. CDR3 bases: TGTGCCATTAGTTGGGGGAAGGGGTCGGTTGAGCAGTTCTTC. The chain joins TRBV6-2 or TRBV6-3 to TRBJ2-1; D is possibly TRBD1 or TRBD2 (5 bases each). This CDR3 is 14 amino acids long. Germline loops: CDR1 MNHEY, CDR2 SVGEGT. V was clipped by 10 bases and J by 9 bases, with 22 bases between them.

This clonotype was seen at least ten times. The J gene is TRBJ1-5, the V gene TRBV7-6; no definite D call. V was trimmed by 1 base and J by 7 bases, leaving 8 bases between them. This CDR3 has 13 amino acids. CDR1 and CDR2 (germline): SGHVS, FNYEAQ. The CDR3 sequence: CASSLGVGQPQHF. The CDR3 region has the DNA TGTGCCAGCAGCTTAGGGGTGGGACAGCCCCAGCATTTT.

A word on this clonotype: Possible read error: a much larger clone is one base away. The chain is built from TRBV12-3 or TRBV12-4 and TRBJ1-5; D call uncertain. V gave up 10 bases and J gave up 5 bases, with 12 bases separating them. This CDR3 region has 12 residues. The CDR3 sequence: CAISLSHQPQHF. The CDR3 DNA is TGTGCCATCAGCCTGAGCCATCAGCCCCAGCATTTT.

With regard to this clonotype: Given the absence of the conserved phenylalanine or tryptophan at the CDR3 end, a read error is likely. V is TRBV11-2 and J is TRBJ2-2; no clear D. CDR1 and CDR2 (germline): SGHAT, FQNNGV. The CDR3 is made up of 15 amino acids. DNA of the CDR3: TGTGTCAGCAGCTTTAGGCTATCGAACACCGGGGAGCTGTTTCTT. This encodes CVSSFRLSNTGELFL.

The CDR3 DNA reads TGCAGCTTTATCGCCGGGACAGAAGGATATGGCTACACCTTC. This sequence encodes CSFIAGTEGYGYTF. V usage is TRBV29-1 and J usage is TRBJ1-2; TRBD1 aligns across 7 bases. After removal of 8 bases from V and 5 bases from J, the junction contained 14 bases not matched to a gene. The length of the CDR3 is 14 residues. Germline V gives CDR1 SQVTM, CDR2 ANQGSEA.

This clonotype was counted at least ten times. The V gene is TRBV7-8, the J gene TRBJ1-6; D gene ambiguous. V was cut by 4 bases and J by 8 bases, with 12 bases left in between. Germline loops: CDR1 SGHVS, CDR2 FQNEAQ. The CDR3 spans 14 residues. CDR3 sequence (DNA): TGTGCCAGCAGCTCGAACACCGGTGATTCACCCCTCCACTTT. It translates to CASSSNTGDSPLHF.

This clonotype is medium-sized by share. The chain links TRBV6-1 to TRBJ2-1; D may be TRBD1 (6 bases). This CDR3 has 14 amino acids. V dropped 5 bases and J dropped 4 bases, with 12 bases sitting between them. Germline CDR1 and CDR2: MNHNS and SASEGT. Here the CDR3 DNA reads TGTGCCAGCAGTCCAACAGGGCCTTACAATGAGCAGTTCTTC. Protein product: CASSPTGPYNEQFF.

The J gene is TRBJ1-1, the V gene TRBV14; D not resolved. The CDR3 covers 14 residues. Trimming removed 9 bases at V and 6 bases at J, with 20 bases between. The germline gives CDR1 SGHDN, CDR2 FVKESK. CDR3: CASRPREGNAEAFF. CDR3 DNA sequence: TGTGCCAGTAGGCCCCGGGAGGGAAACGCTGAAGCTTTCTTT.

Turning to this clonotype: With a much larger clone just one base away, this may be a read error. The chain joins TRBV29-1 to TRBJ1-5; 7 bases map to TRBD1. With V trimmed by 4 bases and J by 5 bases, 5 bases remained unmatched. CDR3 length equals 13 residues. CDR1 is SQVTM, CDR2 ANQGSEA, per germline. CDR3 sequence (DNA): TGCAGCGTTGCAGGGGGAAGCGATCAGCCCCAGCATTTT. This encodes CSVAGGSDQPQHF.

In regard to this clonotype: Its ends do not fully match the called genes, so a read error is possible. The chain uses TRBV29-1 and TRBJ2-7; 7 bases map to TRBD2. Germline assignment: CDR1 SQVTM and CDR2 ANQGSEA. The length of the CDR3 is 12 residues. The DNA of the CDR3 is TGCAGCGTTGCCTCATGGGACTACGGGCAGTACTTC. Amino acid sequence: CSVASWDYGQYF.

Concerning this clonotype: Relative to the germline gene, one junction end is altered; a read error may explain this. The chain uses TRBV11-2 and TRBJ1-5, with D perhaps TRBD1 (5 bases). Germline CDR1 and CDR2: SGHAT and FQNNGV. This CDR3 region has 13 residues. The CDR3 nucleotides read TGTGTCAGCAGCTTAGATAGCGGACACCATCAGCATTTT. Translation: CVSSLDSGHHQHF.

This clonotype was observed many times. CDR3 residues: CASIGWLQGANYGYTF. CDR3 DNA sequence: TGTGCCAGTATTGGGTGGCTACAGGGGGCGAACTATGGCTACACCTTC. The chain uses TRBV19 and TRBJ1-2, with 9 nucleotides matching TRBD1. Germline CDR1 reads LNHDA; CDR2 reads SQIVND (reference sequence). This CDR3 is 16 amino acids long. V was pared by 7 bases and J by 2 bases, with 11 bases of the junction left unmatched.

This clonotype has a handful of counts. This may be a read error, as it is one base from a much larger clone. The V gene is TRBV5-1, the J gene TRBJ2-3, with 9 bases aligning to TRBD1. CDR3 length: 15 residues. Germline-derived CDR1 and CDR2 are SGHRS and YFSETQ. V was pared by 4 bases and J by 0 bases, with 3 bases of the junction left unmatched. The CDR3 DNA reads TGCGCCAGCAGCAGGACAGGGGTCAGCACAGATACGCAGTATTTT. Translating gives CASSRTGVSTDTQYF.

This clonotype was counted ten times or more. The chain uses TRBV20-1 and TRBJ2-1; 8 nucleotides align to TRBD2. CDR1 is DFQATT, CDR2 SNEGSKA, per germline (reference sequence). The V gene end was trimmed by 6 bases and the J gene end by 4 bases; junction bases not matched to a gene: 8. The CDR3 is made up of 14 amino acids. CDR3 amino acids: CSAGSGRLYNEQFF. The CDR3 DNA is TGCAGTGCCGGCAGCGGGAGATTGTACAATGAGCAGTTCTTC.

Remarks on this clonotype: The conserved phenylalanine or tryptophan normally closing the CDR3 is absent here, so this likely arose from a read error. It is unclear where the CDR3 begins or ends on the DNA, so no DNA is shown, and the CDR3 is as TCRdb lists it. The chain has TRBV11-2 and TRBJ1-4. A total of 15 residues make up the CDR3, ends included. Germline V gives CDR1 SGHAT, CDR2 FQNNGV. CDR3 residues: CASSLDVFANEKLSL.

With respect to this clonotype: The final CDR3 position lacks the conserved phenylalanine or tryptophan, pointing to a likely read error. J is TRBJ1-6 and V is TRBV11-2; D is ambiguous. Germline loops: CDR1 SGHAT, CDR2 FQNNGV. The CDR3 is 16 amino acids. The CDR3 here is CSSSLDLSSQFRTLHI. Here the CDR3 DNA reads TGTTCCAGCAGCTTAGATCTTAGTAGCCAATTCAGAACCCTCCACATT.

The chain is built from TRBV11-2 and TRBJ2-1, with no clear D. CDR1 SGHAT and CDR2 FQNNGV come from the germline V gene. The CDR3 has 16 residues. The V end lost 0 bases, the J end lost 16 bases, and 25 bases lay between the germline ends. This chain's CDR3 is CASSLELVVNYNGHFF. The DNA of the CDR3 is TGTGCCAGCAGCTTAGAGCTGGTTGTCAACTACAATGGGCACTTCTTC. Combining the CDR3 with reference TRBV11-2 and TRBJ2-1 gives the whole variable domain EAGVAQSPRYKIIEKRQSVAFWCNPISGHATLYWYQQILGQGPKLLIQFQNNGVVDDSQLPKDRFSAERLKGVDSTLKIQPAKLEDSAVYLCASSLELVVNYNGHFFGPGTRLTVL.